This entry lists 10 T cell receptor beta chains sequenced from one sample in a study of CD8+CD57+ T cells in acquired aplastic anemia. Both TCR beta VDJ combination and CDR3 sequence profiling were carried out. Genomic DNA was the template for this profiling. TCRdb re-analysed the reads in MiXCR, keeping a single row per CDR3 protein. The sample shows 450,000 to 600,000 distinct CDR3 sequences, approximately 32% of them seen only once. The patients chosen for sequencing had shown expansion of CD8+CD57+ cells (detected by flow cytometry). Material: sorted CD4+, CD8+, or CD8+CD57+ T cells (not recorded which) from PBMCs. The receptor source for this set is a human donor with aplastic anemia.

Turning to this clonotype: Possible read error: a much larger clone is one base away. This chain uses TRBV11-1 with TRBJ2-5; possible D gene TRBD2, 6 bases. CDR1 is SGHAT, CDR2 FQDESV, per germline (reference sequence). The V end was cut by 5 bases, the J end by 2 bases, with 21 bases between. This CDR3 has 17 residues. The CDR3 DNA is TGTGCCAGCAGCGCTACTCCAGGGACTGTTGGGCAAGAGACCCAGTACTTC. Translated: CASSATPGTVGQETQYF.

The table lists this clonotype with many counts. The rearrangement uses TRBV9 and TRBJ1-3; maybe TRBD1 (6 bases). Germline V gene data show CDR1 as SGDLS and CDR2 as YYNGEE. The germline V and J ends were trimmed by 3 bases and 9 bases, with 19 bases remaining between them. This CDR3 contains 15 residues. In nucleotides, the CDR3 is TGTGCCAGCAGCGCGGGGACCCCGACAGGAGGCACCATATATTTT. Translation gives CASSAGTPTGGTIYF.

This clonotype turned up a few times. This chain joins TRBV5-5 and TRBJ1-2; D call uncertain. The CDR3 covers 15 residues. The germline gives CDR1 SGHKS, CDR2 YYEKEE (reference sequence). V lost 0 bases to trimming and J lost 1 base, with 10 bases between them. The CDR3 spells CASSLAVLFNYGYTF. The CDR3 DNA reads as TGTGCCAGCAGCTTGGCTGTCCTTTTTAACTATGGCTACACCTTC.

The chain joins TRBV30 to TRBJ1-5; tentative D call: TRBD1 (5 bases). Germline V gene lookup returns CDR1 GTSNPN and CDR2 SVGIG (reference sequence). This CDR3 contains 16 residues. V dropped 0 bases and J dropped 5 bases, with 17 bases sitting between them. The CDR3 here is CAWSVRRGRTDQPQHF. As DNA, the CDR3 is TGTGCCTGGAGTGTACGGAGGGGCCGTACTGATCAGCCCCAGCATTTT.

The rearrangement joins TRBV3-1 to TRBJ2-1; D is tentatively TRBD1 or TRBD2 (5 bases each). The ends were cut back, 4 bases at V and 0 bases at J, with 16 bases in the middle. The CDR3 sequence is 17 residues long. The germline V gene encodes CDR1 LGHDT and CDR2 YNNKEL (reference sequence). The CDR3 coding sequence is TGTGCCAGCAGCCCCTTCGGGACGGGGAGCTCCTACAATGAGCAGTTCTTC. The encoded protein is CASSPFGTGSSYNEQFF.

This clonotype was detected ten times or more. This chain connects TRBV5-1 to TRBJ2-7; a possible D gene is TRBD2 (5 bases). V lost 2 bases, J lost 2 bases, and 14 bases lay in between. The CDR3 runs 15 residues. Germline-derived CDR1 and CDR2 are SGHRS and YFSETQ. CDR3 amino acids: CASSFDGKRAYEQYF. The CDR3 DNA reads TGCGCCAGCAGCTTTGACGGGAAGAGAGCCTACGAGCAGTACTTC.

This clonotype has more than one count but fewer than ten. This CDR3 reads CATSPSGVGEQYF. In DNA, the CDR3 is TGTGCCACCAGTCCGTCCGGGGTCGGCGAGCAGTACTTC. The chain has TRBV15 and TRBJ2-7; a possible D gene is TRBD2 (5 bases). Trimming took 6 bases from V and 6 from J, leaving 15 bases between them. This CDR3 contains 13 residues. CDR1 is LNHNV, CDR2 YYDKDF, per germline (reference sequence).

For this clonotype: A much larger clone differs by one base, so this may be a read error. The rearrangement links TRBV7-2 to TRBJ1-6; no clear D. V dropped 6 bases and J dropped 10 bases, with 10 bases sitting between them. This CDR3 contains 12 residues. In germline, CDR1 is SGHTA, CDR2 FQGNSA. The CDR3 reads CASRRRESPLHF. The DNA of the CDR3 is TGTGCCAGCAGACGAAGAGAATCACCCCTCCACTTT.

This CDR3 reads CASSVGGGGLQETQYF. The CDR3, as DNA: TGTGCCAGCAGCGTAGGGGGCGGGGGGCTCCAAGAGACCCAGTACTTC. The chain recombines TRBV9 with TRBJ2-5; 8 bases fit TRBD2. There are 16 residues in the CDR3. Germline V gives CDR1 SGDLS, CDR2 YYNGEE. V shed 0 bases and J 1 base; nucleotides not matched to a gene: 5.

CDR3 in DNA: TGTGCCAGCAGTTTACAGGGGGGTGCTGGGGCCAACGTCCTGACTTTC. Its protein is CASSLQGGAGANVLTF. The chain has TRBV12-3 or TRBV12-4 and TRBJ2-6; tentative D call: TRBD1 (7 bases). Trimming took off 2 bases at V and 2 bases at J, with 10 bases between the two ends. This CDR3 spans 16 amino acids.